This is a list of T cell receptor beta chains from one sample in a study of breast tumors, draining lymph nodes, adjacent tissues. TCRdb independently ran MiXCR on the multiplex PCR reads; one entry per CDR3 protein. Of about 80,000 distinct CDR3 sequences listed, roughly a fifth are singletons. The sample consisted of axillary lymph node tissue. The receptors here all came from a female donor with breast cancer. Some clones in this sample may be carry-over from other donors' samples. Each CDR3 is given without its conserved first and last residue. D genes are given only for firm matches. Not every row has a clone size; where given, it reads once, few, many or a size class.

clone size: NA; V gene: TRBV7-8; D gene: TRBD1; J gene: TRBJ1-5; CDR3 protein: ASSLTGGGNQPQH
clone size: NA; V gene: TRBV9; D gene: TRBD1; J gene: TRBJ1-3; CDR3 protein: ASSVAGGLAGEPGSSGNTIY
clone size: few; V gene: TRBV11-3; D gene: TRBD1; J gene: TRBJ2-5; CDR3 protein: ASSLGVDRLQETQY
clone size: many; V gene: TRBV20-1; D gene: NA; J gene: TRBJ2-1; CDR3 protein: SASTGQLISYNEQF
clone size: many; V gene: TRBV11-2; D gene: TRBD1; J gene: TRBJ1-2; CDR3 protein: ASSLVQGTRYT
clone size: NA; V gene: TRBV10-2; D gene: TRBD2; J gene: TRBJ2-4; CDR3 protein: ASRAGRGNIQY
clone size: many; V gene: TRBV5-1; D gene: TRBD2; J gene: TRBJ2-1; CDR3 protein: ASSWTSGSRYNEQF
clone size: many; V gene: TRBV20-1; D gene: NA; J gene: TRBJ1-3; CDR3 protein: SARGTLSGNTIY
clone size: many; V gene: TRBV9; D gene: TRBD1; J gene: TRBJ2-7; CDR3 protein: ASSRSGQGTYEQY
clone size: few; V gene: TRBV11-2; D gene: NA; J gene: TRBJ1-4; CDR3 protein: ASSLDQWGDPTNEELF
clone size: many; V gene: TRBV4-3; D gene: TRBD2; J gene: TRBJ2-1; CDR3 protein: ASSQESLAGAYNEQF
clone size: many; V gene: TRBV6-4; D gene: TRBD2; J gene: TRBJ2-1; CDR3 protein: ASSPETSVGEQF
clone size: many; V gene: TRBV4-2; D gene: NA; J gene: TRBJ1-5; CDR3 protein: ASSQDGQFNQPQH
clone size: many; V gene: TRBV5-1; D gene: TRBD2; J gene: TRBJ2-2; CDR3 protein: ASSLVGRDTGELF
clone size: many; V gene: TRBV5-1; D gene: TRBD2; J gene: TRBJ2-3; CDR3 protein: ASSLAGTSGRTNTDTQY
clone size: NA; V gene: TRBV28; D gene: TRBD2; J gene: TRBJ2-7; CDR3 protein: ASSLIAGDEQY
clone size: NA; V gene: TRBV27; D gene: TRBD2; J gene: TRBJ2-7; CDR3 protein: ASRPSGLAYEQY
clone size: many; V gene: TRBV10-1; D gene: NA; J gene: TRBJ2-3; CDR3 protein: ASGIGRDTQY
clone size: many; V gene: TRBV24-1; D gene: NA; J gene: TRBJ1-2; CDR3 protein: ATSGTGAYGYT
clone size: few; V gene: TRBV28; D gene: NA; J gene: TRBJ2-3; CDR3 protein: ASSSRRTPSTDTQY
clone size: many; V gene: TRBV6-5; D gene: TRBD2; J gene: TRBJ2-1; CDR3 protein: ASSRQRGSYNEQF
clone size: many; V gene: TRBV9; D gene: NA; J gene: TRBJ1-2; CDR3 protein: ASSVAGAPDYGYT
clone size: many; V gene: TRBV7-8; D gene: NA; J gene: TRBJ1-4; CDR3 protein: ASSSHGGREKLF
clone size: many; V gene: TRBV12-3/TRBV12-4; D gene: TRBD1; J gene: TRBJ1-5; CDR3 protein: ASSSSGTGDQPQH
clone size: many; V gene: TRBV7-9; D gene: NA; J gene: TRBJ2-3; CDR3 protein: ASSSPPQGPSTDTQY
clone size: many; V gene: TRBV2; D gene: NA; J gene: TRBJ2-4; CDR3 protein: ASSRQDLAKNIQY
clone size: NA; V gene: TRBV28; D gene: NA; J gene: TRBJ1-5; CDR3 protein: ASSPDLRGYSNQPQH
clone size: many; V gene: TRBV20-1; D gene: TRBD2; J gene: TRBJ2-1; CDR3 protein: SASPGLAGRNEQF
clone size: many; V gene: TRBV9; D gene: NA; J gene: TRBJ2-1; CDR3 protein: ASSNPPWYNEQF
clone size: once; V gene: TRBV2; D gene: TRBD1; J gene: TRBJ2-7; CDR3 protein: ASRPGTGGAYEQY
clone size: many; V gene: TRBV7-3; D gene: TRBD2; J gene: TRBJ2-7; CDR3 protein: ASSPQGTSGSYEQY
clone size: many; V gene: TRBV9; D gene: TRBD2; J gene: TRBJ2-3; CDR3 protein: ASSVGLAGGWTDTQY
clone size: many; V gene: TRBV6-5; D gene: NA; J gene: TRBJ2-7; CDR3 protein: ASTLGLGYEQY
clone size: few; V gene: TRBV19; D gene: NA; J gene: TRBJ2-6; CDR3 protein: ASSSSTPRAGANVLT
clone size: many; V gene: TRBV10-3; D gene: NA; J gene: TRBJ2-3; CDR3 protein: AISPAEREATDTQY
clone size: many; V gene: TRBV7-9; D gene: NA; J gene: TRBJ1-6; CDR3 protein: ASSLETDGNSPLH
clone size: many; V gene: TRBV20-1; D gene: TRBD2; J gene: TRBJ2-5; CDR3 protein: SAEGTSGKETQY
clone size: many; V gene: TRBV20-1; D gene: TRBD2; J gene: TRBJ2-3; CDR3 protein: SARDSLAGVDTQY
clone size: many; V gene: TRBV4-1; D gene: TRBD1; J gene: TRBJ2-1; CDR3 protein: ASSQETGSYNEQF
clone size: few; V gene: TRBV6-2/TRBV6-3; D gene: TRBD2; J gene: TRBJ2-3; CDR3 protein: ASSYSIPRLAGGTDTQY
clone size: many; V gene: TRBV4-1; D gene: TRBD2; J gene: TRBJ2-7; CDR3 protein: ASSQDKGLAGGPVEQY
clone size: many; V gene: TRBV5-1; D gene: NA; J gene: TRBJ2-3; CDR3 protein: ASTSWPRFTDTQY
clone size: NA; V gene: TRBV25-1; D gene: TRBD1; J gene: TRBJ2-2; CDR3 protein: ASSERQGAGGELF
clone size: NA; V gene: TRBV20-1; D gene: TRBD2; J gene: TRBJ2-4; CDR3 protein: SARVSGGPLAKNIQY
clone size: many; V gene: TRBV6-1; D gene: NA; J gene: TRBJ2-1; CDR3 protein: ASRTPQPDYNEQF
clone size: many; V gene: TRBV10-3; D gene: TRBD2; J gene: TRBJ2-1; CDR3 protein: AISELLAGETYNEQF
clone size: NA; V gene: TRBV28; D gene: NA; J gene: TRBJ2-7; CDR3 protein: ASSPQQAYEQY